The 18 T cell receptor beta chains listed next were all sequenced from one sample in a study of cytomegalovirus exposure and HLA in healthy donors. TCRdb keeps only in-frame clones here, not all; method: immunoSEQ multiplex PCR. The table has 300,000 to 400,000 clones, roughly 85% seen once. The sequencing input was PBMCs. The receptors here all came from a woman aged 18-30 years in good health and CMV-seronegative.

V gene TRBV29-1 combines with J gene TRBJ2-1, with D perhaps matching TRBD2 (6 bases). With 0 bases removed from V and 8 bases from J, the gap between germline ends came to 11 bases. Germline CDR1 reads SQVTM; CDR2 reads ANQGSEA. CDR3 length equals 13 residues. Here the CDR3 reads CSVEDNSGHEQFF. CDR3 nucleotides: TGCAGCGTTGAAGACAATAGCGGCCATGAGCAGTTCTTC.

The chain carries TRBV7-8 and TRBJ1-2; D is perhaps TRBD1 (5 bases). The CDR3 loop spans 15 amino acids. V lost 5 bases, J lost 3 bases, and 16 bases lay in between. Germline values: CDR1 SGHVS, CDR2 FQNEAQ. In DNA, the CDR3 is TGTGCCAGCAGCCCGCCCTCCCAGGGCCACTATGGCTACACCTTC. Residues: CASSPPSQGHYGYTF.

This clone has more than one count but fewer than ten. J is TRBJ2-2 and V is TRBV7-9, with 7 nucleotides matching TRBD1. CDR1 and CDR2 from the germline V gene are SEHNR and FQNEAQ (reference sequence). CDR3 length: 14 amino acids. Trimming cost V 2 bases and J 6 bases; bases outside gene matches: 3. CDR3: CASSLTGVAGELFF. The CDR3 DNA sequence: TGTGCCAGCAGCTTAACAGGGGTGGCCGGGGAGCTGTTTTTT.

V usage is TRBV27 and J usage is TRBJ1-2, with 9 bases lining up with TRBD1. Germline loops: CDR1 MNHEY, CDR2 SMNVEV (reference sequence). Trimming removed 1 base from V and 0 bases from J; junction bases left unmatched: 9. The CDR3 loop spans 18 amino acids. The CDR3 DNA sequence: TGTGCCAGCAGTTTATGGGCGGGACAGGGAGGAACTAACTATGGCTACACCTTC. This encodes CASSLWAGQGGTNYGYTF.

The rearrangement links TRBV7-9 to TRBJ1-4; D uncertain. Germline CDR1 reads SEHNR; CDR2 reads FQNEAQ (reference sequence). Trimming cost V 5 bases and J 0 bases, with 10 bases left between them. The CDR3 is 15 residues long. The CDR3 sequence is CASSRPGATNEKLFF. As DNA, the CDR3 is TGTGCCAGCAGCCGGCCAGGCGCAACTAATGAAAAACTGTTTTTT.

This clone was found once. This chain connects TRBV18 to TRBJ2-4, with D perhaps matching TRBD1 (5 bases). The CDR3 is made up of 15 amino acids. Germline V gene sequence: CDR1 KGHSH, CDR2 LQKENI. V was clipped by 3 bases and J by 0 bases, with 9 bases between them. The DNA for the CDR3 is TGTGCCAGCTCACCCCCGCAGGGAGCCAAAAACATTCAGTACTTC. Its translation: CASSPPQGAKNIQYF.

The CDR3 sequence: CASSSAGVSVGYTF. CDR3 nucleotide sequence: TGTGCCAGCAGCTCGGCAGGGGTCTCGGTAGGCTACACCTTC. V usage is TRBV7-6 and J usage is TRBJ1-2, with a tentative D call TRBD1 (6 bases). Per germline, CDR1 SGHVS and CDR2 FNYEAQ. This CDR3 spans 14 amino acids. V lost 4 bases and J lost 8, with 17 bases in between.

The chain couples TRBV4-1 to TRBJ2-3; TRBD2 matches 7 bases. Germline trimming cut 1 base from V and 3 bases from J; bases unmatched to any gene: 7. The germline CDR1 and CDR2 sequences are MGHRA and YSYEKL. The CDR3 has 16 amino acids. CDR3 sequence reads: CASSQVPGGGTDTQYF. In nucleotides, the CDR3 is TGCGCCAGCAGCCAAGTTCCGGGCGGGGGAACAGATACGCAGTATTTT.

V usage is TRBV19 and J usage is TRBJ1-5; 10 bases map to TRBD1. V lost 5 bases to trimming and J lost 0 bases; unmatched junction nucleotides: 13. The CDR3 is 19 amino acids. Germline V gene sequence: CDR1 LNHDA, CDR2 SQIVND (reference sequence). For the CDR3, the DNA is TGTGCCAGTAGTCCCAGAGGGAGGGACAGGGGACATAGCAATCAGCCCCAGCATTTT. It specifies CASSPRGRDRGHSNQPQHF.

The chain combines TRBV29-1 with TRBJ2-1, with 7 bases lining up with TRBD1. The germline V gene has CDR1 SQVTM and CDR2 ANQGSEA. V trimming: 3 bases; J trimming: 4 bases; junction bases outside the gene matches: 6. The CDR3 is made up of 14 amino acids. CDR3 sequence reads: CSVDRQGPYNEQFF. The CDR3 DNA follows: TGCAGCGTTGACCGACAGGGACCTTACAATGAGCAGTTCTTC.

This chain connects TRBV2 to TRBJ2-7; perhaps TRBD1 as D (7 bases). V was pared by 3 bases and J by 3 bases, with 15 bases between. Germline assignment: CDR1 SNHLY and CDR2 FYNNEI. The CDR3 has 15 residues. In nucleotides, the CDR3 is TGTGCCAGCAGTGATTGGGGCAGGGGGGACTACGAGCAGTACTTC. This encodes CASSDWGRGDYEQYF.

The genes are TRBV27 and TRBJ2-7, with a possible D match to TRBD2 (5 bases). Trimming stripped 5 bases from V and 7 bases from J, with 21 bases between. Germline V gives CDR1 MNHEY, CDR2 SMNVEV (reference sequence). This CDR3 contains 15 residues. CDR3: CASSPDGGFVWEQYF. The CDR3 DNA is TGTGCCAGCAGTCCGGACGGAGGCTTTGTGTGGGAGCAGTACTTC.

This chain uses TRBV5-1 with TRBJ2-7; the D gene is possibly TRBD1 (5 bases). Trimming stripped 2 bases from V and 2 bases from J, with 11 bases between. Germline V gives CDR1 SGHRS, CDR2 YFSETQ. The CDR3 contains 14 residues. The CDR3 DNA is TGCGCCAGCAGCTTTTCAGGGCAGACCTACGAGCAGTACTTC. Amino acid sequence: CASSFSGQTYEQYF.

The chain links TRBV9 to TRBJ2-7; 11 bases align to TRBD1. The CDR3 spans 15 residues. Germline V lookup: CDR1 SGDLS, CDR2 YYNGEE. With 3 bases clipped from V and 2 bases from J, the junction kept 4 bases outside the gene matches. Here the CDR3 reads CASSGGQGDAYEQYF. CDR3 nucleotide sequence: TGTGCCAGCAGCGGGGGACAGGGGGATGCCTACGAGCAGTACTTC.

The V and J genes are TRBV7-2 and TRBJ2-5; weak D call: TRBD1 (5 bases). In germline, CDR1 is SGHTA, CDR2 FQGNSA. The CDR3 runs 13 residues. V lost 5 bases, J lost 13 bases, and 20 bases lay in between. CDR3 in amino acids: CASSPPPGARRYF. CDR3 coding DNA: TGTGCCAGCAGCCCGCCCCCTGGGGCCCGTCGGTACTTC. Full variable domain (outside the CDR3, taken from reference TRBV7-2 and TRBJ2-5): GAGVSQSPSNKVTEKGKDVELRCDPISGHTALYWYRQSLGQGLEFLIYFQGNSAPDKSGLPSDRFSAERTGGSVSTLTIQRTQQEDSAVYLCASSPPPGARRYFGPGTRLLVL.

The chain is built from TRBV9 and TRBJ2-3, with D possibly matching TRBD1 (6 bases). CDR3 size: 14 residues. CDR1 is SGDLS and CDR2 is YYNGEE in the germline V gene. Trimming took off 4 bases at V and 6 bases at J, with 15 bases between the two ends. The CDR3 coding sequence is TGTGCCAGCAGCCTCCTCAGCCAGGGGGATACGCAGTATTTT. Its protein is CASSLLSQGDTQYF.

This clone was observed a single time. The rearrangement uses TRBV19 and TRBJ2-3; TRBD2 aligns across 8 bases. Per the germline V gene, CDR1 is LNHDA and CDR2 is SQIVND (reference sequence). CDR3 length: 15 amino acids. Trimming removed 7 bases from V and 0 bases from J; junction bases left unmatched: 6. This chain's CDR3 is CASTREGMSTDTQYF. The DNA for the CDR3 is TGTGCCAGTACCCGGGAGGGTATGAGCACAGATACGCAGTATTTT.

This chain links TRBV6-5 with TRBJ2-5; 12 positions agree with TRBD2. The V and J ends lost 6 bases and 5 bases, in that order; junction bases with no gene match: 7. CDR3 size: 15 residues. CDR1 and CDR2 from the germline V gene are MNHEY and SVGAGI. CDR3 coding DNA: TGTGCCAGCAGGGGGGCCCTAGCGGGAGGGGAGACCCAGTACTTC. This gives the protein CASRGALAGGETQYF.